Listed here are 9 T cell receptor beta chains from one sample, sequenced in a study of OX40 agonist ivuxolimab in advanced cancers. The repertoire was sequenced with immunoSEQ multiplex PCR; TCRdb's copy has only in-frame clones and lacks some. The repertoire holds approximately 60,000 clones, more than 90% seen once, with 0.55% to 0.8% in the top ten. Here the sequenced sample was CD4+ or CD8+ T cells sorted from blood, taken in a trial of the OX40 agonist ivuxolimab. The source is an adult with an advanced solid tumor such as melanoma, head and neck, liver or kidney cancer.

The chain employs TRBV7-9 and TRBJ2-7; 7 bases line up with TRBD2. This CDR3 region has 15 residues. V was pared by 2 bases and J by 0 bases, with 4 bases of the junction left unmatched. The germline CDR1 and CDR2 sequences are SEHNR and FQNEAQ (reference sequence). In DNA form, the CDR3 reads TGTGCCAGCAGCTTAATGGAGCGGGACTCCTACGAGCAGTACTTC. The encoded protein is CASSLMERDSYEQYF.

The chain couples TRBV30 to TRBJ2-3, with 13 bases identical to TRBD2. Germline assignment: CDR1 GTSNPN and CDR2 SVGIG (reference sequence). V was pared by 3 bases and J by 2 bases, with 14 bases of the junction left unmatched. The CDR3 covers 19 residues. The chain's CDR3 is CAWRPRRTSGSWATDTQYF. The DNA for the CDR3 is TGTGCCTGGAGACCAAGAAGGACTAGCGGGAGTTGGGCCACAGATACGCAGTATTTT.

The CDR3 sequence: CASSESPGQGNDNEQFF. The CDR3 DNA sequence: TGCGCCAGCAGCGAATCCCCGGGACAGGGGAACGACAATGAGCAGTTCTTC. The chain is built from TRBV5-1 and TRBJ2-1, with 10 bases identical to TRBD1. The germline gives CDR1 SGHRS, CDR2 YFSETQ. The CDR3 totals 17 residues. The V segment lost 4 bases and the J segment 5 bases; nucleotides outside the gene matches: 12.

The chain joins TRBV30 to TRBJ2-7; 10 bases fit TRBD1. The germline V gene encodes CDR1 GTSNPN and CDR2 SVGIG (reference sequence). This CDR3 is built from 15 residues. V lost 3 bases and J lost 4; bases outside the gene matches: 9. The CDR3 nucleotides are TGTGCCTGGAGAACGACGGGACAGGGGCATTACGAGCAGTACTTC. It translates to CAWRTTGQGHYEQYF.

The V gene is TRBV10-3, the J gene TRBJ2-3; TRBD2 matches 9 bases. The CDR3 has 17 amino acids. V lost 6 bases, J lost 0 bases, and 10 bases stayed unmatched. The germline V gene encodes CDR1 ENHRY and CDR2 SYGVKD. The CDR3 DNA sequence: TGTGCCATCAGACGCGGGGCTAGCGGGACTAGCACAGATACGCAGTATTTT. Protein product: CAIRRGASGTSTDTQYF.

This rearrangement joins TRBV27 to TRBJ1-2; 9 nucleotides align to TRBD1. Germline V gene lookup returns CDR1 MNHEY and CDR2 SMNVEV (reference sequence). The CDR3 spans 14 residues. Germline trimming cut 4 bases from V and 8 bases from J; bases unmatched to any gene: 8. CDR3 DNA: TGTGCCAGCAGTTCGCATAACAGGGGGCGCGGCTACACCTTC. This translates into CASSSHNRGRGYTF.

This chain links TRBV7-9 with TRBJ1-5, with TRBD1 identical over 7 bases. This CDR3 comprises 13 residues. CDR1 is SEHNR, CDR2 FQNEAQ, per germline (reference sequence). The V and J ends lost 5 bases and 5 bases, in that order; junction bases with no gene match: 3. The CDR3 bases are TGTGCCAGCAGCCCAGGGGGGGATCAGCCCCAGCATTTT. The encoded protein is CASSPGGDQPQHF.

The chain combines TRBV29-1 with TRBJ1-1; 7 nucleotides match TRBD1. V was clipped by 4 bases and J by 1 base; unmatched bases: 3. This CDR3 comprises 13 residues. CDR1 and CDR2 from the germline V gene are SQVTM and ANQGSEA. CDR3: CSVARGQNTEAFF. The CDR3 coding sequence is TGCAGCGTTGCAAGGGGGCAGAACACTGAAGCTTTCTTT.

The chain joins TRBV2 to TRBJ1-5, with D uncertain. Germline V lookup: CDR1 SNHLY, CDR2 FYNNEI. Trimming cost V 4 bases and J 0 bases, with 7 bases left between them. This CDR3 region has 14 residues. CDR3 in DNA: TGTGCCAGCAGTGCCAGCCTTAGCAATCAGCCCCAGCATTTT. This codes for CASSASLSNQPQHF.